The clone carrying this T cell receptor (beta chain) was picked up many times. Its antigen remains unidentified. With RNA at 10%, 30% or 50%, naive CD8 libraries came from roughly 20,000 to 1,000,000 sorted cells. CDR1 and CDR2 (germline): DFQATT, SNEGSKA (reference sequence). Trimming left V 5 bases short and J 6 bases short, with 21 bases between. There are 15 residues in the CDR3. MiXCR, run by TCRdb on the PCR reads, gives a single entry per CDR3 protein. This repertoire shows some 320,000 distinct CDR3 sequences, around 21% found once; its top ten account for under 0.95%. This specimen comes from a study of molecular identifiers for immune sequencing clone quantification. Study findings and constraints: Detectable among 800,000 to 1,000,000 naive cells, according to reports, was Jurkat TCR RNA spiked in from one cell. In cases of identical TCR molecules sharing a barcode, highly expanded clone sizes could be underestimated.

Material: naive CD8+ T cells from blood, with Jurkat cell RNA spiked in. Documented subset: FACS-sorted CD8+CD4-CCR7+CD45RA+ naive T cells. V is TRBV20-1 and J is TRBJ2-3, with D tentatively TRBD1 (6 bases). The TCR originated in a human donor in good health. Some libraries in this study had Jurkat cell RNA spiked in. The CDR3: CSASSYRETKDTQYF. The CDR3 DNA is TGCAGTGCTTCCAGCTACAGGGAAACAAAGGATACGCAGTATTTT.